One sample yielded the 9 T cell receptor beta chains listed below, sequenced in a study of blood T cell repertoires in COVID-19 (dated by TCRdb to the early 2020s). Receptor amplification or capture employed the immunoSEQ multiplex PCR assay. As stored in TCRdb, this immuneACCESS dataset retains in-frame rearrangements with V and J assigned. A fraction of the clones does not appear; measured against another copy, unresolved V genes explain less than half of the discrepancy, and the remainder lacks a known reason. The sample contains tens of thousands of clones, roughly 80% of them found a single time. Less than 2% of the sample lies in the top ten. The sequenced sample consisted of peripheral blood. The receptors derive from an older woman with acute or convalescent COVID-19.

This clone has more than one count but fewer than ten. The chain uses TRBV4-2 and TRBJ1-2; 9 positions match TRBD1. Trimming removed 4 bases from V and 1 base from J; junction bases left unmatched: 7. Per germline, CDR1 LGHNA and CDR2 YNFKEQ. This CDR3 contains 16 residues. The CDR3 bases are TGTGCCAGCAGCCCCCGAACAGGGGGCTTTAACTATGGCTACACCTTC. Its translation is CASSPRTGGFNYGYTF.

CDR3 sequence reads: CASSIGYRLHNEQFF. The CDR3 coding sequence is TGTGCCAGTAGTATAGGGTATAGACTCCACAATGAGCAGTTCTTC. The gene calls are TRBV19 and TRBJ2-1; D is unclear. CDR1 and CDR2 from the germline V gene are LNHDA and SQIVND (reference sequence). With 1 base removed from V and 5 bases from J, the gap between germline ends came to 12 bases. The CDR3 spans 15 residues. Variable domain in full (rest from reference TRBV19 and TRBJ2-1): DGGITQSPKYLFRKEGQNVTLSCEQNLNHDAMYWYRQDPGQGLRLIYYSQIVNDFQKGDIAEGYSVSREKKESFPLTVTSAQKNPTAFYLCASSIGYRLHNEQFFGPGTRLTVL.

The chain carries TRBV7-9 and TRBJ1-2; perhaps TRBD1 as D (6 bases). Germline V gene data show CDR1 as SEHNR and CDR2 as FQNEAQ (reference sequence). The CDR3 runs 16 residues. Trimming stripped 3 bases from V and 2 bases from J, with 16 bases between. In nucleotides, the CDR3 is TGTGCCAGCAGCTTCGTCTCGGGGGGGCCGAACTATGGCTACACCTTC. Encoded protein: CASSFVSGGPNYGYTF.

This clone came up once. As DNA, the CDR3 is TGTGCCACCAAGCCAGCCAGCGCGGATTACAATGAGCAGTTCTTC. Protein product: CATKPASADYNEQFF. This sequence joins TRBV3-1 (or the pseudogene TRBV3-2) and TRBJ2-1; D gene uncertain. The CDR3 has 15 amino acids. Germline V gene data show CDR1 as LGHDT and CDR2 as YNNKEL (reference sequence). Trimming shortened V by 10 bases and J by 4 bases, and 20 bases separated the two germline ends.

V is TRBV9 and J is TRBJ1-4; a weak D match, TRBD1 (5 bases). The germline CDR1 and CDR2 sequences are SGDLS and YYNGEE. The CDR3 is 18 amino acids. Trimming left V 4 bases short and J 0 bases short, with 19 bases between. This CDR3 reads CASSLGSGAVATNEKLFF. CDR3 in DNA: TGTGCCAGCAGCCTAGGTAGTGGGGCGGTTGCAACTAATGAAAAACTGTTTTTT. Combining the CDR3 with reference TRBV9 and TRBJ1-4 gives the whole variable domain DSGVTQTPKHLITATGQRVTLRCSPRSGDLSVYWYQQSLDQGLQFLIQYYNGEERAKGNILERFSAQQFPDLHSELNLSSLELGDSALYFCASSLGSGAVATNEKLFFGSGTQLSVL.

Here the CDR3 DNA reads TGTGCCAGCAGCAAACGGACAGGGGGCTACGAGCAGTACTTC. It specifies CASSKRTGGYEQYF. The chain links TRBV9 to TRBJ2-7; TRBD1 aligns across 10 bases. Trimming took 4 bases from V and 3 from J; bases not matched to a gene: 4. CDR1 and CDR2 (germline): SGDLS, YYNGEE. CDR3 length: 14 amino acids.

This clone was seen only once. The CDR3 spells CASSLRTGFSTGELFF. CDR3 DNA: TGTGCCAGCAGCCTAAGGACAGGGTTCAGCACCGGGGAGCTGTTTTTT. This chain uses TRBV7-3 with TRBJ2-2; 8 bases align to TRBD1. This CDR3 contains 16 residues. The J segment lost 4 bases and the V segment lost 5 bases, leaving 9 bases of the junction unmatched. From germline, CDR1 is SGHTA and CDR2 FQGTGA.

This rearrangement joins TRBV28 to TRBJ2-1; D is possibly TRBD2 (6 bases). The CDR3 is 17 amino acids. Trimming left V 4 bases short and J 9 bases short, with 25 bases between. Germline assignment: CDR1 MDHEN and CDR2 SYDVKM. This chain's CDR3 is CASSSSFGRGPPGEQFF. The CDR3 bases are TGTGCCAGCAGTTCCAGTTTCGGGCGGGGACCTCCGGGTGAGCAGTTCTTC.

This clone was detected only a few times. The J gene is TRBJ1-1, the V gene TRBV7-8; D perhaps matches TRBD1 (5 bases). Germline assignment: CDR1 SGHVS and CDR2 FQNEAQ. The CDR3 totals 15 residues. Between the trimmed V and J ends, which lost 5 bases and 3 bases, there was a span of 16 bases. CDR3 in amino acids: CASSRTGFWDTEAFF. The CDR3 DNA is TGTGCCAGCAGCAGAACAGGATTTTGGGACACTGAAGCTTTCTTT.